This entry is about one TCR beta chain. This entry belongs to a study of blood T cell repertoires in COVID-19. There are 14 residues in the CDR3. Germline CDR1 reads SGHRS; CDR2 reads YFSETQ. V lost 4 bases, J lost 4 bases, and 4 bases stayed unmatched. In the authors' methods: The authors estimated nucleated cell counts from reference gene primer amplification. The table came from immunoSEQ multiplex PCR; TCRdb's copy has only in-frame clones and leaves some out. The V and J calls and clone size are taken from that table; D and trimming were inferred from the DNA. The table records just under 150,000 clones, over 85% of them present only once.

The J gene is TRBJ2-1, the V gene TRBV5-1, with TRBD2 identical over 8 bases. The TCR originated in a human donor in a cohort sampled during active COVID-19. The sequenced sample consisted of peripheral blood. CDR3 amino acids: CASSLSSGYNEQFF. CDR3 bases: TGCGCCAGCAGCCTCTCTAGCGGGTACAATGAGCAGTTCTTC.